Listed here is a single T cell receptor (beta chain). The target of this receptor is not known. No much larger clone is present one base from it, and per-base qualities are unavailable. This entry comes from a study of graft-versus-host responses after intestinal transplantation (dated by TCRdb to 2020 to 2022). Regarding the study in general: The transplants that recipients got were multivisceral, liver-intestinal, or isolated intestinal. All recipients received anti-thymocyte globulin induction followed by maintenance tacrolimus and steroids for roughly 3 years. Bulk TCR-beta CDR3 sequencing was used to track graft-versus-host and host-versus-graft alloreactive T cell clones in the graft, circulation and bone marrow after intestinal transplantation. To identify alloreactive clones, pre-transplant mixed lymphocyte reaction products were sequenced and compared with unstimulated pre-transplant donor and recipient T cells. The cohort enrolled approximately 24 intestinal transplant recipients, one of whom was a retransplant, and a few patients without pretransplant specimens were excluded. A peak of at least 4% donor T cells among recipient peripheral blood mononuclear cells was the definition used for donor T cell macrochimerism. Instead of going to the commercial service, samples from three later patients were sequenced in-house on an Illumina MiSeq and processed with MiXCR.

Library method: the immunoSEQ multiplex PCR assay. For most patients, genomic DNA was isolated with the Qiagen DNeasy Blood and Tissue Kit and shipped frozen to Adaptive Biotechnologies for TCR sequencing. For most patients, high-throughput TCR-beta CDR3 sequencing of genomic DNA was performed by Adaptive Biotechnologies. As for how the authors treated the data: Adaptive's ImmunoSEQ software supplied the TCR sequencing data for around 19 patients, while MiXCR and VDJtools were used to process a few other patients. CD4 versus CD8 sorting errors were corrected by removing sequences found in both subsets at a frequency ratio below 5:1. Because the origin of CDR3 nucleotide sequences shared between donor and recipient could not be assigned, those sequences were removed. To count as alloreactive, a clone needed at least 2-fold expansion over unstimulated cells and a minimum CFSE-low frequency of 0.002% (template counts) or 0.001% (read counts). A clone was considered mappable if detected in the sequenced pre-transplant spleen, lymph node, or MLR CFSE-low populations of the donor or recipient. Cumulative frequency of alloreactive clones was calculated as a percentage of all sequences weighted by copy number. Imported from immuneACCESS, the table was reduced by TCRdb to in-frame sequences with V and J called. These copies leave out some clones; in studies compared against another copy, an unresolved V gene accounts for under half, and the cause of the remainder is not known. V and J calls and clone size are those listed in that table; D and trimming were worked out from the DNA. The sample table shows tens of thousands of clones, and around 92% are seen once. The ten largest make up more than 0.3% of the sample.

Trimming removed 1 base from V and 3 bases from J, leaving 9 bases between the germline ends. The CDR3 runs 14 residues from the cysteine to the phenylalanine. Only the CDR3 portion is preserved as DNA: 42 bases, with reading frame beginning at the first base. CDR1 and CDR2, looked up from the germline V gene, are SGHRS and YFSETQ. General study outcomes and caveats: The relatively low number and heterogeneity of intestinal transplant patients limited the conclusions. GvH clones turned up in recipient bone marrow, with some appearing earlier in ileal mucosa or blood, a pattern consistent with an intestinal mucosal origin. Patients with donor T cell macrochimerism had high GvH to HvG T cell clonal ratios in their allografts. Early after transplant, declines in HvG clones were associated with peak levels of circulating GvH clones.

The sample's time point label, decoded: cells obtained before transplantation from donor or recipient. CD3+CD4+ and CD3+CD8+ populations were FACS-sorted from unstimulated pre-transplant donor and recipient cells taken from spleen or lymph nodes. This chain joins TRBV5-1 to TRBJ2-3; no D gene call is confident. The clonotype was recovered from a human donor who was the organ donor for an intestinal transplant. Sequencing used unstimulated CD4+ T cells sorted from spleen or lymph node cells, obtained before transplant. The DNA sequence reads TGCGCCAGCAGCTTGATGTTGGGGACAGATACGCAGTATTTT. The resulting protein is CASSLMLGTDTQYF.